These T cell receptor beta chains were read from a single sample in a study of shared clonotypes between healthy human individuals. The repertoire was sequenced with immunoSEQ multiplex PCR; TCRdb's copy has only in-frame clones and lacks some. The sample consists of under 2,000,000 clones, about 95% of them appearing once. Material: naive CD8+ T cells sorted from blood. These TCRs come from a young man in good health. CDR3s include the opening cysteine and the closing phenylalanine or tryptophan. The D gene is left open where the match is weak. Some rows mark clone size as missing; the rest say once, few, many or name a class of expanded clone.

TRBJ1-5	-	-	15	TRBV27	CASRSLGGGHQPQHF	TGTGCCAGCAGGTCCCTGGGAGGGGGTCATCAGCCCCAGCATTTT
TRBJ2-7	-	-	13	TRBV14	CASSSSDSYEQYF	TGTGCCAGCAGCTCTAGCGACTCCTACGAGCAGTACTTC
TRBJ2-3	-	-	14	TRBV27	CASSWAGSTDTQYF	TGTGCCAGCAGTTGGGCGGGTAGCACAGATACGCAGTATTTT
TRBJ2-3	-	once	13	TRBV30	CAWSARELDTQYF	TGTGCCTGGAGTGCCAGGGAGCTAGATACGCAGTATTTT
TRBJ1-6	-	-	14	TRBV7-9	CASSSPPPGSPLHF	TGTGCCAGCAGCTCCCCTCCCCCCGGTTCACCCCTCCACTTT
TRBJ1-6	-	-	14	TRBV7-2	CASSFRTDYSPLHF	TGTGCCAGCAGCTTCAGGACAGATTATTCACCCCTCCACTTT
TRBJ2-7	-	-	15	TRBV7-2	CASSINLDSAYEQYF	TGTGCCAGCAGCATAAACCTCGACAGCGCCTACGAGCAGTACTTC
TRBJ2-7	-	-	14	TRBV27	CASSLVRGTYEQYF	TGTGCCAGCAGTTTAGTCAGGGGAACCTACGAGCAGTACTTC
TRBJ2-7	-	once	14	TRBV28	CASSGTYRAHEQYF	TGTGCCAGCAGTGGGACGTACAGGGCCCACGAGCAGTACTTC
TRBJ2-7	-	-	15	TRBV9	CASSVGDSPTYEQYF	TGTGCCAGCAGCGTAGGCGACAGTCCGACCTACGAGCAGTACTTC
TRBJ2-5	-	-	13	TRBV4-2	CASSQAGSLAQYF	TGTGCCAGCAGCCAAGCGGGGTCCCTAGCCCAGTACTTC
TRBJ2-7	TRBD1	once	13	TRBV10-3	CAISGGGGYEQYF	TGTGCCATCAGTGGAGGGGGCGGCTACGAGCAGTACTTC
TRBJ1-4	TRBD1	-	15	TRBV19	CASGFSGGSWEKLFF	TGTGCCAGTGGATTCTCAGGGGGCTCTTGGGAAAAACTGTTTTTT
TRBJ2-2	-	-	14	TRBV5-6	CASSGDIDTGELFF	TGTGCCAGCAGCGGGGACATCGACACCGGGGAGCTGTTTTTT
TRBJ2-1	TRBD2	-	15	TRBV11-1	CASSSRTSGYNEQFF	TGTGCCAGCAGCTCCCGGACTAGCGGCTACAATGAGCAGTTCTTC
TRBJ2-1	-	-	14	TRBV5-6	CASMPGESRNEQFF	TGTGCCAGCATGCCTGGAGAGAGTCGGAATGAGCAGTTCTTC
TRBJ2-7	TRBD2	-	16	TRBV15	CATSRDGRGWDYEQYF	TGTGCCACCAGCAGAGATGGGAGGGGATGGGACTACGAGCAGTACTTC
TRBJ2-3	-	-	15	TRBV6-5	CASSYSNGLTDTQYF	TGTGCCAGCAGTTACTCGAATGGGTTGACAGATACGCAGTATTTT
TRBJ2-7	-	-	15	TRBV18	CASSPPGGFSYEQYF	TGTGCCAGCTCACCCCCTGGGGGCTTCTCCTACGAGCAGTACTTC
TRBJ2-3	-	-	16	TRBV29-1	CSVEDSDSPSTDTQYF	TGCAGCGTTGAAGATTCGGACAGTCCTAGCACAGATACGCAGTATTTT
TRBJ2-2	-	-	16	TRBV7-9	CASSLREGADTGELFF	TGTGCCAGCAGCTTACGAGAAGGGGCGGACACCGGGGAGCTGTTTTTT
TRBJ2-4	-	once	10	TRBV23-1	CASRRNIQYF	TGCGCCAGCAGACGGAACATTCAGTACTTC
TRBJ2-5	TRBD2	once	16	TRBV27	CASSFGLAGGRETQYF	TGTGCCAGCAGTTTCGGACTAGCGGGGGGGCGAGAGACCCAGTACTTC
TRBJ2-1	-	once	14	TRBV5-6	CASSLALRLGEQFF	TGTGCCAGCAGCTTGGCCCTTAGGTTGGGGGAGCAGTTCTTC
TRBJ2-5	-	-	12	TRBV29-1	CSVADVQETQYF	TGCAGCGTTGCCGACGTACAAGAGACCCAGTACTTC
TRBJ2-3	TRBD2	-	14	TRBV13	CASSPGTITDTQYF	TGTGCCAGCAGCCCTGGGACTATCACAGATACGCAGTATTTT
TRBJ2-3	TRBD2	-	16	TRBV7-9	CASMGFAGEPADTQYF	TGTGCCAGCATGGGGTTCGCGGGGGAGCCAGCAGATACGCAGTATTTT
TRBJ2-5	TRBD1	-	15	TRBV7-9	CASTHPPTGEETQYF	TGTGCCAGCACCCACCCCCCGACAGGGGAAGAGACCCAGTACTTC